These 9 T cell receptor beta chains originate from one sample sequenced in a study of T cell clonality in common variable immunodeficiency. Using immunoSEQ multiplex PCR, the repertoire was profiled, and TCRdb retains in-frame clones only, with some absent. The sample shows some 44,000 clones, none of them appearing just once. The sequenced sample was peripheral blood mononuclear cells. The source of these receptors is a person between 18 and 75 years old in good health.

This clone was seen at least ten times. With the read ending 3 residues before the CDR3 end, the germline J gene is used to fill in that end. The chain links TRBV20-1 to TRBJ2-5; 9 positions agree with TRBD2. The CDR3 sequence is 15 residues long. Germline values: CDR1 DFQATT, CDR2 SNEGSKA (reference sequence). J lost 4 bases, V lost 0 bases, and 6 bases had no gene match. The CDR3 reads CSARDLAGGVETQYF. The CDR3 bases that were read are TGCAGTGCTAGAGATTTGGCGGGGGGGGTAGAGACC.

This clone has at least ten counts. The CDR3 goes on 3 residues after the read ends, and that part is filled in from the germline J gene. The chain joins TRBV2 to TRBJ1-2; perhaps TRBD1 as D (6 bases). The CDR3 covers 14 residues. CDR1 is SNHLY, CDR2 FYNNEI, per germline. The V end lost 10 bases, the J end lost 0 bases, and 15 bases lay between the germline ends. CDR3 protein: CATAKQGANYGYTF. CDR3 DNA (partial): TGTGCCACCGCGAAACAGGGAGCTAACTATGGC.

This clone was recorded at least ten times. The read comes to an end 3 residues before the CDR3 does, leaving the germline J gene to fill in the end. The gene calls are TRBV5-1 and TRBJ1-1, with 7 bases lining up with TRBD1. J was trimmed by 0 bases and V by 2 bases; bases with no gene match: 4. There are 15 residues in the CDR3. The germline V gene encodes CDR1 SGHRS and CDR2 YFSETQ. The CDR3 bases that were read are TGCGCCAGCAGCTTCAGACAGGGAATGAACACTGAA. Its protein is CASSFRQGMNTE. The whole CDR3 sequence is CASSFRQGMNTEAFF. Together with reference TRBV5-1 and TRBJ1-1, the CDR3 gives the full variable domain: KAGVTQTPRYLIKTRGQQVTLSCSPISGHRSVSWYQQTPGQGLQFLFEYFSETQRNKGNFPGRFSGRQFSNSRSEMNVSTLELGDSALYLCASSFRQGMNTEAFFGQGTRLTVV.

This clone was recorded at least ten times. Coverage ceases 3 residues before the CDR3 finishes, and the germline J gene fills in the end. The chain links TRBV19 to TRBJ2-5, with 9 nucleotides matching TRBD1. CDR1 and CDR2 (germline): LNHDA, SQIVND (reference sequence). The length of the CDR3 is 14 residues. The trim removed 6 bases at V and 1 base at J, leaving 3 bases unmatched. CDR3 amino acids: CASSRDRVQETQYF. CDR3 bases read: TGTGCCAGTAGCCGGGACAGGGTCCAAGAGACC.

This clone has at least ten counts. The read comes to an end 3 residues before the CDR3 does, leaving the germline J gene to fill in the end. The chain employs TRBV3-1 (or the pseudogene TRBV3-2) and TRBJ2-3; TRBD1 agrees at 11 bases. V trimming: 6 bases; J trimming: 5 bases; junction bases outside the gene matches: 4. Germline V gene data show CDR1 as LGHDT and CDR2 as YNNKEL (reference sequence). The CDR3 sequence is 14 residues long. CDR3 amino acids: CASSSGQGGDTQYF. CDR3 DNA, as far as it was read: TGTGCCAGCAGTTCGGGACAGGGGGGAGATACG.

This clone has a count of ten or more. The missing CDR3 end, 3 residues past where the read stops, is filled in from the germline J gene. The chain uses TRBV5-5 and TRBJ1-2; the match to TRBD1 covers 8 bases. CDR3 length: 13 residues. Germline-derived CDR1 and CDR2 are SGHKS and YYEKEE (reference sequence). V lost 2 bases and J lost 4; bases outside the gene matches: 1. Partial CDR3 DNA: TGTGCCAGCAGCTTTACAGGGGGCTATGGC. Translation gives CASSFTGGYG. The full CDR3 protein is CASSFTGGYGYTF. The complete variable domain, with remaining parts taken from reference TRBV5-5 and TRBJ1-2, reads DAGVTQSPTHLIKTRGQQVTLRCSPISGHKSVSWYQQVLGQGPQFIFQYYEKEERGRGNFPDRFSARQFPNYSSELNVNALLLGDSALYLCASSFTGGYGYTFGSGTRLTVV.

This clone was counted many times. The CDR3 extends 3 residues past the end of the read, so its final part is completed from the germline J gene. V and J are TRBV7-9 and TRBJ1-2, with D maybe TRBD1 (6 bases). With 1 base removed from V and 5 bases from J, the gap between germline ends came to 14 bases. This CDR3 is built from 15 residues. Germline-derived CDR1 and CDR2 are SEHNR and FQNEAQ (reference sequence). The sequenced CDR3 bases are TGTGCCAGCAGCTTAGAAGGGGGAGAGGAGTATGGC. Protein sequence: CASSLEGGEEYG. The entire CDR3 protein is CASSLEGGEEYGYTF.

This clone was counted many times. The read terminates 3 residues before the CDR3 end, so the remaining end is supplied by the germline J gene. The chain employs TRBV7-2 and TRBJ1-4; a weak D match, TRBD1 (6 bases). CDR1 SGHTA and CDR2 FQGNSA come from the germline V gene. V dropped 3 bases and J dropped 4 bases, with 9 bases sitting between them. The CDR3 contains 14 residues. CDR3 bases read: TGTGCCAGCAGCTTGATAGGGGGTAATGAAAAA. Amino acids: CASSLIGGNEK. The full CDR3 sequence reads CASSLIGGNEKLFF.

This clone occurred many times. The sequence runs out 3 residues before the end of the CDR3; the remainder is reconstructed from the germline J gene. The chain recombines TRBV5-5 with TRBJ2-7; D unclear. This CDR3 spans 12 amino acids. Between the trimmed V and J ends, which lost 4 bases and 4 bases, there was a span of 9 bases. Germline V gene data show CDR1 as SGHKS and CDR2 as YYEKEE (reference sequence). The chain's CDR3 is CASSMREYEQYF. Partial CDR3 DNA: TGTGCCAGCAGCATGCGAGAATACGAG.